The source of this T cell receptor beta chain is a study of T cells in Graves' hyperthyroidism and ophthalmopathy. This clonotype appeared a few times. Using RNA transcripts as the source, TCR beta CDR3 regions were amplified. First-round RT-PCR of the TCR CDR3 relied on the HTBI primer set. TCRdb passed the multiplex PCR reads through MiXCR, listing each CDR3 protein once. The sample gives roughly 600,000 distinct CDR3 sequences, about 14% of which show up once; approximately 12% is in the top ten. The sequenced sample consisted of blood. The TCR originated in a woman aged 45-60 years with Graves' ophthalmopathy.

In DNA, the CDR3 is TGTGCCAGCTCACCACCATGGGCTCTAGATGGGCGCACAGATACGCAGTATTTT. Protein: CASSPPWALDGRTDTQYF. The chain uses TRBV18 and TRBJ2-3, with D uncertain. The CDR3 is 18 residues long. Looked up from germline, CDR1 is KGHSH and CDR2 is LQKENI. Trimming left V 0 bases short and J 1 base short, with 17 bases between. Combining the CDR3 with reference TRBV18 and TRBJ2-3 gives the whole variable domain NAGVMQNPRHLVRRRGQEARLRCSPMKGHSHVYWYRQLPEEGLKFMVYLQKENIIDESGMPKERFSAEFPKEGPSILRIQQVVRGDSAAYFCASSPPWALDGRTDTQYFGPGTRLTVL.